These T cell receptor beta chains were read from a single sample in a study of blood T cell repertoires in COVID-19. Measured with immunoSEQ multiplex PCR; TCRdb has only the in-frame clones, and not every one. The sample has 250,000 to 350,000 clones; about 93% are singletons. Sequencing was performed on PBMCs or T cells enriched from blood (not recorded which). All receptors derive from a woman in her twenties or thirties who had recovered from COVID-19. CDR3s leave out the opening cysteine and the closing phenylalanine or tryptophan. Clone sizes are given selectively: once, few, many, or a class where the clone is expanded.

clone size,J gene,V gene,CDR3 protein
-,TRBJ2-3,TRBV28,ASSLGGRGATSTDTQY
-,TRBJ2-6,TRBV10-3,AISFTGTVRGANVLT
-,TRBJ2-3,TRBV7-8,ASSFISTDTQY
-,TRBJ2-7,TRBV4-1,ASSQDQAGIYEQY
once,TRBJ2-7,TRBV19,ASSNDGRSYEQY
-,TRBJ1-5,TRBV19,ASTDRAEPQH
-,TRBJ1-2,TRBV28,ASMSQTNYGYT
-,TRBJ2-3,TRBV13,ASSLIETRDTQY
-,TRBJ2-7,TRBV29-1,SVEGSGRGNEQY
-,TRBJ2-2,TRBV4-2,ASSHQGQAARTGELF